This T cell receptor (beta chain) came from a study of naive and memory T cell subsets. This CDR3 is 18 amino acids long. Germline CDR1 MDHEN, CDR2 SYDVKM. The junction had 19 bases not matched to a gene; V was cut back by 4 bases and J by 6 bases. Both TRBC1 and TRBC2 were covered by a beta constant-region primer of two equimolar oligonucleotides. The ligated cDNA underwent four PCR rounds using SP2 and nested alpha and beta constant-region primers. In TCRdb, the UMI-ligation and nested PCR reads were re-called with MiXCR into one record per CDR3 protein. The table shows 140,000 to 150,000 distinct CDR3 sequences, with about 23% occurring only once. Cells stained for CD3, CD4, CD8, CD45RA and CD27 were sorted into four subsets. Study-wide points: In naive cells, over 90% of TCR sequences were seen only once. Especially in CD8 cells, naive repertoires contained a few larger clonotypes, possibly CD45RA-re-expressing memory cells.

This clonotype occurred a few times. The antigen is unknown. The rearrangement joins TRBV28 to TRBJ2-5, with 8 bases that match TRBD1. This receptor was identified in a human donor in good health. Sequencing was done on a sample of naive CD4+ T cells from blood. The CDR3 sequence: CASSSAMKTGENQKTQYF. The DNA for the CDR3 is TGTGCCAGCAGTTCCGCTATGAAGACAGGGGAAAATCAGAAGACCCAGTACTTC.